Below are 17 T cell receptor beta chains sequenced from a single sample in a study of shared clonotypes between healthy human individuals. Using immunoSEQ multiplex PCR, the repertoire was profiled, and TCRdb retains in-frame clones only, with some absent. The top ten clones hold around 1.4% of a sample with nearly 1,000,000 clones, 70% to 85% of them seen once. The material sequenced was memory CD4+ T cells sorted from blood. Subset reported: CD45RA-negative fraction. The receptors were gathered from a man aged 18 to 29 in good health.

A note on this clone: Given a much more abundant clone one base away, this may be a read error. The V call is TRBV5-6, the J call TRBJ1-2; D not resolved. Deletions cut 4 bases from V and 4 bases from J, with 8 bases between. CDR3 length equals 12 residues. CDR1 is SGHDT, CDR2 YYEEEE, per germline. CDR3 protein: CASSPAGYGYTF. CDR3 sequence (DNA): TGTGCCAGCAGCCCGGCCGGCTATGGCTACACCTTC.

The rearrangement links TRBV28 to TRBJ2-7; D call uncertain. V was cut by 4 bases and J by 5 bases, with 9 bases left in between. CDR1 MDHEN and CDR2 SYDVKM come from the germline V gene. The CDR3 spans 12 residues. CDR3 coding DNA: TGTGCCAGCAGTTCTGGGTCGGACGAGCAGTACTTC. It encodes CASSSGSDEQYF.

CDR3 loop: CASSLYRGGARAEQFF. CDR3 DNA: TGTGCCAGCAGCTTATATCGAGGGGGGGCACGGGCTGAGCAGTTCTTC. The chain recombines TRBV7-2 with TRBJ2-1; the D gene is possibly TRBD2 (7 bases). This CDR3 has 16 amino acids. V was pared by 2 bases and J by 9 bases, with 20 bases between. Germline V gives CDR1 SGHTA, CDR2 FQGNSA.

Turning to this clone: A read error is possible here, since a much larger clone lies one base away. The chain recombines TRBV7-9 with TRBJ2-5; no definite D call. Trimming removed 3 bases at V and 4 bases at J, with 6 bases between. The germline CDR1 and CDR2 sequences are SEHNR and FQNEAQ (reference sequence). The CDR3 extends over 12 amino acids. This chain's CDR3 is CASSFGAETQYF. CDR3 bases: TGTGCCAGCAGCTTCGGAGCAGAGACCCAGTACTTC.

This clone was found a few times. V usage is TRBV10-1 and J usage is TRBJ2-3; the D gene could be TRBD1 or TRBD2 (5 bases each). Germline values: CDR1 WNHNN, CDR2 SYGVQD (reference sequence). CDR3 length: 18 residues. V lost 2 bases, J lost 5 bases, and 23 bases lay in between. Here the CDR3 reads CASSESGASMTEGDTQYF. In DNA, the CDR3 is TGCGCCAGCAGTGAGAGTGGGGCTAGCATGACAGAGGGAGATACGCAGTATTTT.

For the CDR3, the DNA is TGTGCCAGCAGCCAAGATGATATGGCTTTCTCGGAAAAACTGTTTTTT. Translated: CASSQDDMAFSEKLFF. The chain has TRBV4-2 and TRBJ1-4; D remains unclear. CDR3 length equals 16 residues. V was shortened by 0 bases and J by 8 bases, with 16 bases between the two germline ends. In germline, CDR1 is LGHNA, CDR2 YNFKEQ.

This chain links TRBV6-1 with TRBJ2-1, with D possibly called TRBD1 or TRBD2 (6 bases each). Per the germline V gene, CDR1 is MNHNS and CDR2 is SASEGT. Trimming pared 11 bases from V and 4 bases from J, leaving 12 bases between. The CDR3 contains 12 residues. CDR3 bases: TGTGCCTCCCGAGGGGGGTACAATGAGCAGTTCTTC. It translates to CASRGGYNEQFF.

The chain employs TRBV19 and TRBJ1-5, with 10 bases fitting TRBD1. The V gene end was trimmed by 5 bases and the J gene end by 4 bases; junction bases not matched to a gene: 5. Germline V CDR1 and CDR2: LNHDA, SQIVND (reference sequence). This CDR3 is 15 amino acids long. CDR3 sequence: CASSSPGQGNQPQHF. The CDR3 DNA is TGTGCCAGTAGTTCCCCGGGACAGGGGAATCAGCCCCAGCATTTT.

The rearrangement links TRBV6-6 to TRBJ1-1, with no clear D. The germline V gene encodes CDR1 MNHNY and CDR2 SVGAGI (reference sequence). The CDR3 spans 14 residues. The germline V and J ends were trimmed by 0 bases and 1 base, with 6 bases remaining between them. CDR3 protein: CASSYSETNTEAFF. The CDR3 DNA reads as TGTGCCAGCAGTTACTCCGAGACGAACACTGAAGCTTTCTTT.

This clone was seen a few times. The chain combines TRBV29-1 with TRBJ1-1; D is ambiguous. The germline V and J ends were trimmed by 4 bases and 4 bases, with 13 bases remaining between them. The germline V gene has CDR1 SQVTM and CDR2 ANQGSEA. The CDR3 is 13 residues long. CDR3 region: CSVVPRLSTEAFF. The CDR3 nucleotides read TGCAGCGTTGTACCCAGGTTGAGCACTGAAGCTTTCTTT.

This clone was seen more than once but under ten times. V is TRBV5-1 and J is TRBJ2-2; no clear D gene. The CDR3 has 16 residues. V dropped 0 bases and J dropped 7 bases, with 16 bases sitting between them. Germline values: CDR1 SGHRS, CDR2 YFSETQ. CDR3 residues: CASSLDAPGLNGELFF. For the CDR3, the DNA is TGCGCCAGCAGCTTGGATGCTCCTGGGTTAAACGGGGAGCTGTTTTTT.

V is TRBV19 and J is TRBJ1-6; D is undetermined. Trimming pared 5 bases from V and 8 bases from J, leaving 13 bases between. Germline V gene sequence: CDR1 LNHDA, CDR2 SQIVND (reference sequence). The CDR3 has 14 residues. The CDR3 here is CASSDLGRDSPLHF. DNA for the CDR3: TGTGCCAGTAGTGACCTCGGAAGAGATTCACCCCTCCACTTT.

The chain couples TRBV11-2 to TRBJ2-1, with 12 bases aligning to TRBD2. Germline lookup yields CDR1 SGHAT and CDR2 FQNNGV. The J segment lost 10 bases and the V segment lost 4 bases, leaving 8 bases of the junction unmatched. There are 15 residues in the CDR3. CDR3 in DNA: TGTGCCAGCAGCTCCGCTAGCGGGAGGGCCCCCGAGCAGTTCTTC. Its translation: CASSSASGRAPEQFF.

The chain combines TRBV6-1 with TRBJ1-6, with D possibly being TRBD1 (6 bases). CDR1 is MNHNS, CDR2 SASEGT, per germline. The CDR3 runs 15 residues. Trimming pared 7 bases from V and 5 bases from J, leaving 15 bases between. The CDR3 protein is CASIWAGQDNSPLHF. CDR3 nucleotides: TGTGCCAGCATCTGGGCGGGACAAGATAATTCACCCCTCCACTTT.

The rearrangement uses TRBV7-2 and TRBJ1-2, with 7 bases lining up with TRBD1. Germline assignment: CDR1 SGHTA and CDR2 FQGNSA. Trimming cost V 5 bases and J 4 bases; bases outside gene matches: 16. The CDR3 contains 17 residues. CDR3 DNA sequence: TGTGCCAGCAGCCGCCGACCACAGGGGAGCGGACCCTATGGCTACACCTTC. Translating it yields CASSRRPQGSGPYGYTF.

The chain couples TRBV30 to TRBJ1-2, with D possibly being TRBD1 (6 bases). Looked up from germline, CDR1 is GTSNPN and CDR2 is SVGIG (reference sequence). V was clipped by 3 bases and J by 6 bases, with 17 bases between them. The CDR3 covers 14 residues. Here the CDR3 DNA reads TGTGCCTGGAGGTGGGGGGGCGTACGGGATGGCTACACCTTC. Translation gives CAWRWGGVRDGYTF.

V gene TRBV5-1 combines with J gene TRBJ2-7; TRBD1 aligns across 7 bases. The V gene end was trimmed by 4 bases and the J gene end by 6 bases; junction bases not matched to a gene: 16. The germline V gene encodes CDR1 SGHRS and CDR2 YFSETQ. The CDR3 spans 16 residues. The CDR3: CASSLVGTAPQGEQYF. The CDR3 DNA sequence: TGCGCCAGCAGCCTAGTTGGGACAGCCCCGCAGGGCGAGCAGTACTTC.